This TCR beta chain was obtained from a study of shared clonotypes between healthy human individuals. Study-wide results and limits: In having few donors, the study represented limited genetic and exposure-history diversity. Sequencing depth was a factor that was expected to affect clonotype sharing among donors.

In regard to this clone: What it recognizes is unknown.

CDR3 size: 15 residues. CDR1 is SGHVS and CDR2 is FQNEAQ in the germline V gene. V trimming: 1 base; J trimming: 5 bases; junction bases outside the gene matches: 6. Ten immunoSEQ deep assay plates were used to sequence the DNA of unsorted PBMCs. In the study's own analysis: Junction-only immunoSEQ sequences carried no quality scores, so filtering differed. Profiling relied on immunoSEQ multiplex PCR, and the TCRdb table lists in-frame clones only, not all of them. The D gene and trimming were derived from the DNA, and the V and J assignments and clone size from that table. Of about half a million clones in the sample, over 70% were seen once.

This chain joins TRBV7-8 and TRBJ2-7; 9 bases agree with TRBD2. This TCR was recovered from a woman in her 40s in good health. Some clones in this sample may be carry-over from other donors' samples. Specimen: PBMCs. CDR3 nucleotide sequence: TGTGCCAGCAGCTTAGGAGGACTAGCGTTCGACGAGCAGTACTTC. Amino acid sequence: CASSLGGLAFDEQYF.